The 29 T cell receptor beta chains in this list originate from one sample, sequenced in a study of T cells after yellow fever vaccination. TCRdb redid the calling of the 5' RACE reads with MiXCR, one entry per CDR3 protein. The sample shows a few hundred thousand distinct CDR3 sequences, 3% to 4.5% of them seen only once. Sequencing was performed on PBMCs, taken 5 days after the yellow fever booster vaccination. Receptors originate from a man younger than 35 who received the YFV17D yellow fever vaccine.

V gene TRBV20-1 combines with J gene TRBJ2-7; 8 nucleotides agree with TRBD1. The V segment lost 4 bases and the J segment 3 bases; nucleotides outside the gene matches: 2. The CDR3 runs to 12 residues. The germline CDR1 and CDR2 sequences are DFQATT and SNEGSKA (reference sequence). CDR3 bases: TGCAGTGCTATCGACAGGGGCTACGAGCAGTACTTC. This sequence encodes CSAIDRGYEQYF.

This clonotype was observed many times. CDR3 in DNA: TGCGCCGTACTCCGGGACAATTACAATGAGCAGTTCTTC. Translated, it gives CAVLRDNYNEQFF. The V call is TRBV10-2, the J call TRBJ2-1; possibly TRBD1 for D (6 bases). In germline, CDR1 is WSHSY, CDR2 SAAADI. Trimming removed 11 bases at V and 4 bases at J, with 15 bases between. The CDR3 is 13 amino acids.

This clonotype was observed at least ten times. The chain joins TRBV4-3 to TRBJ2-5; D call uncertain. There are 15 residues in the CDR3. The germline V and J ends were trimmed by 0 bases and 1 base, with 9 bases remaining between them. The germline V gene has CDR1 LGHNA and CDR2 YSLEER. The CDR3 DNA reads TGCGCCAGCAGCCAAGATGTGGGCCTCCAAGAGACCCAGTACTTC. Residues: CASSQDVGLQETQYF.

Note on this clonotype: A clone one base away is much larger, so this may be a read error. The chain is built from TRBV5-1 and TRBJ1-4, with 11 bases lining up with TRBD1. There are 15 residues in the CDR3. Germline V gene data show CDR1 as SGHRS and CDR2 as YFSETQ. The DNA for the CDR3 is TGCGCCAGCTGCTTGGACGGGACAGGGGGAGAAAAACTGTTTTTT. Protein product: CASCLDGTGGEKLFF.

This clonotype was seen many times. The chain is built from TRBV11-1 and TRBJ1-1, with 7 positions matching TRBD1. The trim removed 5 bases at V and 2 bases at J, leaving 5 bases unmatched. CDR1 SGHAT and CDR2 FQDESV come from the germline V gene (reference sequence). The CDR3 is 14 residues long. In DNA, the CDR3 is TGTGCCAGCAGCATCGGGACAGTCAACACTGAAGCTTTCTTT. Translation gives CASSIGTVNTEAFF.

This clonotype came up many times. This chain connects TRBV27 to TRBJ1-4; D is unresolved. Germline CDR1 MNHEY, CDR2 SMNVEV (reference sequence). The V gene lost 2 bases and the J gene lost 5 bases, with 12 bases spanning the gap. The CDR3 spans 15 residues. The DNA for the CDR3 is TGTGCCAGCAGTTTAGTAAGGGTCGGAAATGAAAAACTGTTTTTT. Its protein product is CASSLVRVGNEKLFF.

The chain carries TRBV7-2 and TRBJ2-1; D possibly corresponds to TRBD1 (6 bases). The length of the CDR3 is 16 residues. Germline loops: CDR1 SGHTA, CDR2 FQGNSA. V was pared by 8 bases and J by 3 bases, with 20 bases between. The CDR3 DNA reads as TGTGCCAGCTCTCACCCCAGGGGACAATTCTACAATGAGCAGTTCTTC. This gives the protein CASSHPRGQFYNEQFF. Combining the CDR3 with reference TRBV7-2 and TRBJ2-1 gives the whole variable domain GAGVSQSPSNKVTEKGKDVELRCDPISGHTALYWYRQSLGQGLEFLIYFQGNSAPDKSGLPSDRFSAERTGGSVSTLTIQRTQQEDSAVYLCASSHPRGQFYNEQFFGPGTRLTVL.

Many counts were recorded for this clonotype. The chain recombines TRBV12-3 or TRBV12-4 with TRBJ1-1; D unclear. Trimming stripped 6 bases from V and 5 bases from J, with 13 bases between. The length of the CDR3 is 13 residues. This CDR3 is CASSGRMGTEAFF. CDR3 bases: TGTGCCAGCAGCGGACGGATGGGGACTGAAGCTTTCTTT.

The sample holds a few counts of this clonotype. The chain employs TRBV5-1 and TRBJ2-6, with 8 bases that match TRBD2. Germline loops: CDR1 SGHRS, CDR2 YFSETQ. Trimming cost V 8 bases and J 2 bases; bases outside gene matches: 6. CDR3 length equals 15 residues. The CDR3 sequence is CASRTSRAGANVLTF. The CDR3 DNA reads as TGCGCCAGTCGGACTAGCCGGGCTGGGGCCAACGTCCTGACTTTC.

This chain joins TRBV5-4 and TRBJ2-5; D is perhaps TRBD2 (5 bases). V was trimmed by 7 bases and J by 5 bases, leaving 12 bases between them. The CDR3 is 12 residues long. CDR1 is SGHNT, CDR2 YYREEE, per germline (reference sequence). In nucleotides, the CDR3 is TGTGCCAGCTCCGAGGGTTCGGAGACCCAGTACTTC. Amino acids: CASSEGSETQYF.

V usage is TRBV4-2 and J usage is TRBJ1-5; no firm D call. Trimming removed 1 base at V and 2 bases at J, with 6 bases between. Germline V gene data show CDR1 as LGHNA and CDR2 as YNFKEQ. The CDR3 covers 14 residues. Here the CDR3 reads CASSQAPGNQPQHF. The CDR3 region has the DNA TGTGCCAGCAGCCAAGCTCCAGGCAATCAGCCCCAGCATTTT.

This chain connects TRBV29-1 to TRBJ2-2; no clear D gene. Germline values: CDR1 SQVTM, CDR2 ANQGSEA. CDR3 length: 13 amino acids. The V and J ends lost 7 bases and 5 bases respectively, with 14 bases between them. CDR3 sequence (DNA): TGCAGCGCTAAGGGCAGTCTAACCGGGGAGCTGTTTTTT. Translation gives CSAKGSLTGELFF.

The sample holds a few counts of this clonotype. This chain joins TRBV2 and TRBJ2-6; 12 bases line up with TRBD1. The junction had 23 bases not matched to a gene; V was cut back by 7 bases and J by 4 bases. The CDR3 has 22 residues. From germline, CDR1 is SNHLY and CDR2 FYNNEI. The CDR3 DNA follows: TGTGCCAGCACCCCCCTGGGACAGGGGGCGCCCCCTGTTTCGTACGGGGCCAACGTCCTGACTTTC. This sequence encodes CASTPLGQGAPPVSYGANVLTF.

This clonotype was seen only a few times. J is TRBJ2-5 and V is TRBV3-1; TRBD2 might be the D (5 bases). Germline-derived CDR1 and CDR2 are LGHDT and YNNKEL (reference sequence). The CDR3 is 16 amino acids. V was cut by 4 bases and J by 3 bases, with 18 bases left in between. The chain's CDR3 is CASSPEIAAGKETQYF. The CDR3 coding sequence is TGTGCCAGCAGCCCAGAAATCGCGGCCGGGAAAGAGACCCAGTACTTC.

The chain carries TRBV5-1 and TRBJ1-1, with no clear D. The CDR3 contains 15 residues. Germline values: CDR1 SGHRS, CDR2 YFSETQ. V was pared by 2 bases and J by 3 bases, with 14 bases between. Here the CDR3 DNA reads TGCGCCAGCAGCTTTTCGGCGGGTATAGACACTGAAGCTTTCTTT. Protein product: CASSFSAGIDTEAFF. The complete variable domain, with remaining parts taken from reference TRBV5-1 and TRBJ1-1, reads KAGVTQTPRYLIKTRGQQVTLSCSPISGHRSVSWYQQTPGQGLQFLFEYFSETQRNKGNFPGRFSGRQFSNSRSEMNVSTLELGDSALYLCASSFSAGIDTEAFFGQGTRLTVV.

This clonotype was recorded many times. This chain's CDR3 is CASSSSDSYEKLFF. The CDR3 DNA sequence: TGTGCCAGCAGCTCCTCGGACAGTTATGAAAAACTGTTTTTT. This chain uses TRBV5-5 with TRBJ1-4, with D possibly TRBD1 on 6 matching bases. With 3 bases removed from V and 6 bases from J, the gap between germline ends came to 12 bases. The CDR3 sequence is 14 residues long. Germline CDR1 and CDR2: SGHKS and YYEKEE (reference sequence).

This clonotype has ten or more counts. This chain connects TRBV5-1 to TRBJ1-4; weak D call: TRBD1 (5 bases). Trimming removed 2 bases at V and 7 bases at J, with 18 bases between. The CDR3 contains 16 residues. The germline CDR1 and CDR2 sequences are SGHRS and YFSETQ. The CDR3, as DNA: TGCGCCAGCAGCTTTGGGACGGTATCATCGGGTGAAAAACTGTTTTTT. Protein: CASSFGTVSSGEKLFF.

The chain is built from TRBV7-2 and TRBJ1-1; 9 bases agree with TRBD1. CDR3 length equals 11 residues. Germline assignment: CDR1 SGHTA and CDR2 FQGNSA. Losses at the gene ends were 5 bases for V and 10 bases for J; bases not matched to a gene: 2. CDR3 sequence: CASSPDRGAFF. The CDR3 DNA sequence: TGTGCCAGCAGCCCGGACAGGGGAGCTTTCTTT.

Many counts were recorded for this clonotype. The chain links TRBV20-1 to TRBJ2-1; D may be TRBD2 (5 bases). Germline V gene data show CDR1 as DFQATT and CDR2 as SNEGSKA (reference sequence). V was shortened by 4 bases and J by 5 bases, with 9 bases between the two germline ends. The length of the CDR3 is 12 residues. The CDR3 is CSATSCNNEQFF. CDR3 coding DNA: TGCAGTGCTACTAGCTGTAACAATGAGCAGTTCTTC.

This clonotype has just a few counts. This chain uses TRBV4-3 with TRBJ1-1; D uncertain. CDR1 and CDR2 from the germline V gene are LGHNA and YSLEER. There are 15 residues in the CDR3. V was cut by 1 base and J by 1 base, with 10 bases left in between. Here the CDR3 reads CASSQGSGWNTEAFF. The CDR3 DNA reads as TGCGCCAGCAGCCAAGGGTCTGGGTGGAACACTGAAGCTTTCTTT.

Only a few counts were recorded for this clonotype. The rearrangement links TRBV15 to TRBJ2-1; possibly TRBD1 for D (5 bases). Trimming took off 1 base at V and 4 bases at J, with 11 bases between the two ends. Germline CDR1 and CDR2: LNHNV and YYDKDF (reference sequence). CDR3 length: 15 residues. The CDR3 spells CATSRADSEYNEQFF. The CDR3 nucleotides read TGTGCCACCAGCAGAGCAGACAGTGAATACAATGAGCAGTTCTTC.

The chain is built from TRBV3-1 and TRBJ2-5, with a possible D match to TRBD2 (6 bases). Germline assignment: CDR1 LGHDT and CDR2 YNNKEL (reference sequence). This CDR3 has 16 residues. V lost 1 base, J lost 5 bases, and 17 bases lay in between. Written as DNA, the CDR3 is TGTGCCAGCAGCCAAGCCCCCCTAGCGCACGGGGAGACCCAGTACTTC. Translation gives CASSQAPLAHGETQYF.

There are a few counts of this clonotype. The chain employs TRBV12-3 or TRBV12-4 and TRBJ1-1, with D hard to call. The CDR3 covers 11 residues. Trimming cost V 5 bases and J 8 bases, with 9 bases left between them. This CDR3 reads CASSRGPEAFF. The DNA of the CDR3 is TGTGCCAGCAGTCGCGGGCCAGAAGCTTTCTTT.

This clonotype was found a few times. The chain carries TRBV20-1 and TRBJ2-1, with D maybe TRBD2 (5 bases). The CDR3 contains 16 residues. V shed 1 base and J shed 0 bases, with 13 bases lying between them. Germline V gene data show CDR1 as DFQATT and CDR2 as SNEGSKA (reference sequence). CDR3 sequence (DNA): TGCAGTGCTAGAGCAGGTCGGGGTAGCTCCTACAATGAGCAGTTCTTC. Encoded protein: CSARAGRGSSYNEQFF.

This clonotype was seen repeatedly, ten times or more. At one end, the junction sequence differs from germline, possibly due to a read error. The rearrangement uses TRBV20-1 and TRBJ1-1; D unresolved. The CDR3 length is 12 residues. Germline CDR1 reads DFQATT; CDR2 reads SNEGSKA (reference sequence). CDR3 bases: TGCAGTGCTAGGGTTCGCGACACTGAAGCTCCATTT. Translating gives CSARVRDTEAPF.

This clonotype was counted ten times or more. The chain employs TRBV7-9 and TRBJ2-7, with D hard to call. Looked up from germline, CDR1 is SEHNR and CDR2 is FQNEAQ (reference sequence). Trimming removed 5 bases from V and 5 bases from J, with 16 bases in between. The CDR3 has 14 amino acids. The CDR3 bases are TGTGCCAGCAGCCCCCGGGTAAAAATGGACGAGCAGTACTTC. It specifies CASSPRVKMDEQYF.

This clonotype has ten or more counts. The chain employs TRBV12-3 or TRBV12-4 and TRBJ2-1; a possible D gene is TRBD2 (5 bases). CDR3 length: 16 amino acids. V lost 7 bases, J lost 2 bases, and 18 bases lay in between. This chain's CDR3 is CASTRPRVSAYNEQFF. The CDR3 DNA reads as TGTGCCAGCACCAGACCGAGGGTGTCGGCCTACAATGAGCAGTTCTTC.

This clonotype was counted ten times or more. The chain uses TRBV6-2 or TRBV6-3 and TRBJ1-5, with D unclear. This CDR3 is built from 13 residues. Trimming left V 5 bases short and J 2 bases short, with 7 bases between. CDR1 and CDR2 (germline): MNHEY, SVGEGT. CDR3 amino acids: CASSRGGNQPQHF. In DNA form, the CDR3 reads TGTGCCAGCAGTCGAGGAGGCAATCAGCCCCAGCATTTT.

This clonotype appeared many times. The chain has TRBV5-1 and TRBJ2-1, with TRBD2 identical over 9 bases. This CDR3 has 14 residues. Germline V gene data show CDR1 as SGHRS and CDR2 as YFSETQ. With V trimmed by 2 bases and J by 7 bases, 4 bases remained unmatched. The CDR3 here is CASSFRGGANEQFF. Here the CDR3 DNA reads TGCGCCAGCAGCTTTCGCGGGGGGGCAAATGAGCAGTTCTTC.